These 19 T cell receptor delta chains originate from one sample sequenced in a study of Vδ1+ human thymocytes. Their antigen targets remain unknown. Points from the study as a whole: Highly polyclonal TRG and TRD repertoires with Gaussian CDR3 length distributions appeared in thymus.

RNA was extracted from the cells and then reverse transcribed. The CDR3 regions were amplified by multiplex PCR from V-gene primers to a constant-region primer. TCRdb fed the multiplex PCR reads to CATT. The data show about 58,000 delta-chain clones, with roughly 15% seen just once and about 0.4% held by the top ten. Sequencing input: Vdelta1+ gamma-delta thymocytes from the thymus. Subset here: FACS-sorted CD3+ TCRalphabeta- TCRVdelta1+ TCRVdelta2- thymocytes. The receptor set was obtained from a girl less than two years old who had congenital heart surgery.

This clone has more than one count but fewer than ten. The chain joins TRDV1 to TRDJ1; 8 bases align to TRDD3. J was trimmed by 0 bases and V by 0 bases; bases with no gene match: 12. CDR1 and CDR2 (germline): TSWWSYY, QGS. This CDR3 is 19 amino acids long. In nucleotides, the CDR3 is TGTGCTCTTGGGGAACTGAAGGGGGATAAAGCAGGGTACACCGATAAACTCATCTTT. This encodes CALGELKGDKAGYTDKLIF.

The table lists this clone with a few counts. Other nucleotide sequences from this sample produce the same CDR3. This rearrangement joins TRDV2 to TRDJ1; TRDD3 matches 9 bases. V shed 1 base, J shed 1 base, and the junction held 15 bases outside the gene matches. This CDR3 is 19 amino acids long. In germline, CDR1 is GEAIGNYY, CDR2 EKD. In DNA form, the CDR3 reads TGTGCCTGTGACACGGACGGCTGGGGGATTTTTACTCCCACCGATAAACTCATCTTT. This translates into CACDTDGWGIFTPTDKLIF.

The rearrangement joins TRDV1 to TRDJ1; tentative D call: TRDD3 (5 bases). The germline V gene has CDR1 TSWWSYY and CDR2 QGS. This CDR3 is 19 amino acids long. Trimming cost V 1 base and J 0 bases, with 21 bases left between them. In DNA, the CDR3 is TGTGCTCTTGGGGAACCGACGGCTACTGGTATCGTCTACACCGATAAACTCATCTTT. Protein sequence: CALGEPTATGIVYTDKLIF.

This clone was observed a few times. Other DNA sequences in this sample translate to the same CDR3. The chain joins TRDV1 to TRDJ1; D is unresolved. The length of the CDR3 is 14 residues. The V end lost 2 bases, the J end lost 2 bases, and 9 bases lay between the germline ends. Germline-derived CDR1 and CDR2 are TSWWSYY and QGS. This CDR3 reads CALGEAGHTDKLIF. CDR3 sequence (DNA): TGTGCTCTTGGGGAAGCCGGGCATACCGATAAACTCATCTTT.

As for this clone: Its ends do not fully match the called genes, so a read error is possible. At the DNA level, this CDR3 is encoded by other sequences in the same sample as well. The V gene is TRDV2, the J gene TRDJ1; 11 nucleotides align to TRDD3. The V gene's germline CDR1 is GEAIGNYY and CDR2 EKD. The CDR3 runs to 25 residues. The CDR3: CACDTPLLGDIGDFVPHRYTDKLIF. The CDR3 bases are TGTGCCTGTGACACCCCCCTACTGGGGGATATTGGGGATTTCGTCCCACACCGTTACACTGATAAACTCATCTTT.

This clone was found a few times. The chain uses TRDV1 and TRDJ1, with 7 bases fitting TRDD3. CDR1 and CDR2 (germline): TSWWSYY, QGS. CDR3 length: 20 residues. After removal of 4 bases from V and 1 base from J, the junction contained 21 bases not matched to a gene. For the CDR3, the DNA is TGTGCTCTTGGGGCACTAAGCGGGCTACTGGGGAGCCTCTTCACCGATAAACTCATCTTT. Its translation is CALGALSGLLGSLFTDKLIF.

This clone was seen only a few times. The chain is built from TRDV1 and TRDJ1; no clear D. The CDR3 runs 13 residues. With 0 bases removed from V and 10 bases from J, the gap between germline ends came to 12 bases. Germline CDR1 and CDR2: TSWWSYY and QGS. The CDR3 DNA sequence: TGTGCTCTTGGGGAACTTCCCCCCGGGTTACTCATCTTT. Amino acid sequence: CALGELPPGLLIF.

This chain links TRDV1 with TRDJ1; 10 positions agree with TRDD3. Germline V CDR1 and CDR2: TSWWSYY, QGS. J lost 1 base, V lost 5 bases, and 25 bases had no gene match. The CDR3 spans 22 residues. CDR3: CALGFSPIRGIRAVLATDKLIF. CDR3 DNA: TGTGCTCTTGGGTTCTCCCCCATTAGGGGGATACGCGCAGTATTGGCCACCGATAAACTCATCTTT.

The chain links TRDV1 to TRDJ1; 13 bases agree with TRDD3. This CDR3 is 22 amino acids long. Looked up from germline, CDR1 is TSWWSYY and CDR2 is QGS. V shed 2 bases and J 0 bases; nucleotides not matched to a gene: 18. The CDR3 DNA sequence: TGTGCTCTTGGGGAAATACGGGTACTGGGGGATACGCTCCTGGGTTACACCGATAAACTCATCTTT. This gives the protein CALGEIRVLGDTLLGYTDKLIF.

This clone was counted only a few times. The rearrangement joins TRDV1 to TRDJ1; 12 bases align to TRDD3. This CDR3 contains 17 residues. Germline CDR1 and CDR2: TSWWSYY and QGS. With V trimmed by 4 bases and J by 4 bases, 10 bases remained unmatched. CDR3 loop: CALGATQTGGYNDKLIF. CDR3 coding DNA: TGTGCTCTTGGGGCTACCCAGACTGGGGGATACAACGATAAACTCATCTTT.

This clone was picked up a small number of times. The chain recombines TRDV1 with TRDJ1; D is tentatively TRDD2 or TRDD3 (7 bases each). Trimming left V 4 bases short and J 0 bases short, with 36 bases between. The CDR3 runs 23 residues. CDR1 and CDR2 (germline): TSWWSYY, QGS. The CDR3, as DNA: TGTGCTCTTGGGGCCGGCCTTCCTGAGCGTACTGGGGCTCGATTACTCTACACCGATAAACTCATCTTT. This sequence encodes CALGAGLPERTGARLLYTDKLIF.

The rearrangement links TRDV1 to TRDJ1, with 11 bases fitting TRDD3. CDR3 length: 19 amino acids. CDR1 is TSWWSYY and CDR2 is QGS in the germline V gene. The V and J ends lost 6 bases and 0 bases, in that order; junction bases with no gene match: 15. CDR3 protein: CALGCCGGYETPYTDKLIF. Written as DNA, the CDR3 is TGTGCTCTTGGCTGTTGTGGGGGATACGAGACCCCGTACACCGATAAACTCATCTTT.

This clone showed up just a few times. The genes are TRDV2 and TRDJ1; 8 nucleotides match TRDD3. Losses at the gene ends were 0 bases for V and 0 bases for J; bases not matched to a gene: 11. CDR1 is GEAIGNYY and CDR2 is EKD in the germline V gene. The CDR3 contains 18 residues. The CDR3 reads CACDTGGLGETYTDKLIF. The CDR3 nucleotides are TGTGCCTGTGACACCGGTGGCCTGGGGGAAACGTACACCGATAAACTCATCTTT.

This clone is medium-sized by share. V is TRDV2 and J is TRDJ1; 12 positions match TRDD3. The J segment lost 0 bases and the V segment lost 1 base, leaving 11 bases of the junction unmatched. The CDR3 sequence is 19 residues long. Germline V gene sequence: CDR1 GEAIGNYY, CDR2 EKD. This CDR3 reads CACDTAWGIRVPYTDKLIF. CDR3 DNA sequence: TGTGCCTGTGACACAGCCTGGGGGATACGCGTACCCTACACCGATAAACTCATCTTT.

This clone was recorded a few times. V usage is TRDV2 and J usage is TRDJ1; D may be TRDD3 (6 bases). Germline V CDR1 and CDR2: GEAIGNYY, EKD. Trimming pared 1 base from V and 0 bases from J, leaving 23 bases between. The CDR3 length is 19 residues. The CDR3 spells CACDTRPGGDLRYTDKLIF. The DNA of the CDR3 is TGTGCCTGTGACACAAGGCCAGGGGGGGACCTCCGGTACACCGATAAACTCATCTTT.

The chain has TRDV1 and TRDJ1; D is unclear. The CDR3 is made up of 26 amino acids. CDR1 is TSWWSYY, CDR2 QGS, per germline. Trimming took 2 bases from V and 0 from J, leaving 43 bases between them. The DNA for the CDR3 is TGTGCTCTTGGGGAAGGGTGTGTCGGCATACACAAATCAACCCCCAGCGTACACAGCTACACCGATAAACTCATCTTT. This gives the protein CALGEGCVGIHKSTPSVHSYTDKLIF.

The chain carries TRDV1 and TRDJ1; 9 bases fit TRDD2. CDR1 is TSWWSYY, CDR2 QGS, per germline. V trimming: 5 bases; J trimming: 1 base; junction bases outside the gene matches: 23. This CDR3 spans 21 amino acids. CDR3 sequence reads: CALGTLPSYETVGSLTDKLIF. CDR3 nucleotide sequence: TGTGCTCTTGGGACCCTACCTTCCTACGAGACTGTAGGAAGCCTCACCGATAAACTCATCTTT.

This clone showed up just a few times. The chain employs TRDV1 and TRDJ1, with TRDD1 as a possible D gene (5 bases). The CDR3 is 22 amino acids. Germline V gene data show CDR1 as TSWWSYY and CDR2 as QGS. With 5 bases removed from V and 0 bases from J, the gap between germline ends came to 34 bases. The CDR3 loop reads CALGIQPEYCPPNRPYTDKLIF. CDR3 coding DNA: TGTGCTCTTGGGATCCAGCCAGAATATTGCCCCCCGAATAGACCGTACACCGATAAACTCATCTTT.

A word on this clone: This may be a read error, as it is one base from a much larger clone. The rearrangement uses TRDV2 and TRDJ1; unclear D gene. Germline CDR1 and CDR2: GEAIGNYY and EKD. The CDR3 runs to 14 residues. V lost 5 bases and J 10 bases, leaving 22 bases between the germline ends. The CDR3 DNA reads as TGTGCCTGTGTCCCGTCTCCGGATGAAGGGAGACTCATCTTT. This encodes CACVPSPDEGRLIF.